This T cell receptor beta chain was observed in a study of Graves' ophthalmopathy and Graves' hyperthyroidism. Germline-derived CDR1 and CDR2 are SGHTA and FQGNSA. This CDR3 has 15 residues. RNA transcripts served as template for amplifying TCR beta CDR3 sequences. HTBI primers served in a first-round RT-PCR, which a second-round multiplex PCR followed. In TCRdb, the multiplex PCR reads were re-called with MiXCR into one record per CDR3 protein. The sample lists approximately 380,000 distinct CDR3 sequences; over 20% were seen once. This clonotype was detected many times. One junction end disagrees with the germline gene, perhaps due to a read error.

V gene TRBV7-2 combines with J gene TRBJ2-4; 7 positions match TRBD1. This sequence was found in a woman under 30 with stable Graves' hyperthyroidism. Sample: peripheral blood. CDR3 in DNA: TGTGCCAGCAGCTCGGGACAGTTAGCCAAAAACATTAAGTACTTC. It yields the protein CASSSGQLAKNIKYF.